A single sample gave rise to the 18 T cell receptor beta chains below, sequenced in a study of radiotherapy plus CTLA-4 blockade in lung cancer. Libraries were prepared by immunoSEQ multiplex PCR; TCRdb keeps only in-frame clonotypes and omits some of them. The sample carries tens of thousands of clones, roughly 60% recorded once. The sample was peripheral blood, taken from a patient treated with radiotherapy plus ipilimumab. The receptors stem from a human donor with non-small cell lung cancer who had a partial response to radiotherapy plus ipilimumab.

The CDR3 nucleotides read TGTGCCAGCAGCTCAACTTCTAGCGGGGGGATAGATACGCAGTATTTT. As protein: CASSSTSSGGIDTQYF. The chain carries TRBV11-2 and TRBJ2-3, with TRBD2 identical over 11 bases. The CDR3 extends over 16 amino acids. The germline gives CDR1 SGHAT, CDR2 FQNNGV. J was trimmed by 5 bases and V by 4 bases; bases with no gene match: 8.

A single count supports this clone. The chain is built from TRBV5-1 and TRBJ2-5; D is unresolved. Trimming took 4 bases from V and 1 from J, leaving 14 bases between them. The germline V gene encodes CDR1 SGHRS and CDR2 YFSETQ. The CDR3 length is 15 residues. CDR3 DNA: TGCGCCAGCAGCCGTAACAGCTTATCCCAAGAGACCCAGTACTTC. Translation: CASSRNSLSQETQYF.

V and J are TRBV30 and TRBJ1-1, with D possibly being TRBD1 (6 bases). The CDR3 loop spans 13 amino acids. Germline V lookup: CDR1 GTSNPN, CDR2 SVGIG (reference sequence). V was shortened by 3 bases and J by 4 bases, with 12 bases between the two germline ends. The CDR3 nucleotides read TGTGCCTGGAGGAAGGGGGATCGCACTGAAGCTTTCTTT. This encodes CAWRKGDRTEAFF.

The rearrangement links TRBV9 to TRBJ1-1; 7 nucleotides line up with TRBD1. This CDR3 region has 15 residues. Germline V lookup: CDR1 SGDLS, CDR2 YYNGEE. The V and J ends lost 4 bases and 3 bases, in that order; junction bases with no gene match: 9. The CDR3 DNA is TGTGCCAGCAGCCAGAGACGGACAGGCGACACTGAAGCTTTCTTT. Translation: CASSQRRTGDTEAFF.

V usage is TRBV6-5 and J usage is TRBJ2-7; D is possibly TRBD2 (5 bases). Germline-derived CDR1 and CDR2 are MNHEY and SVGAGI. The CDR3 length is 16 residues. V was clipped by 0 bases and J by 0 bases, with 12 bases between them. CDR3 region: CASSYSASSRSYEQYF. Here the CDR3 DNA reads TGTGCCAGCAGTTACTCGGCATCTAGCCGCTCCTACGAGCAGTACTTC.

The chain joins TRBV27 to TRBJ2-7; TRBD1 matches at 10 bases. The CDR3 loop spans 14 amino acids. The germline V gene encodes CDR1 MNHEY and CDR2 SMNVEV (reference sequence). V lost 5 bases and J lost 5; bases outside the gene matches: 6. The CDR3 reads CASSLGTGENEQYF. Written as DNA, the CDR3 is TGTGCCAGCAGTCTTGGGACAGGGGAGAACGAGCAGTACTTC.

The J gene is TRBJ1-2, the V gene TRBV30; TRBD1 is a possible D gene (5 bases). Deletions cut 1 base from V and 5 bases from J, with 17 bases between. This CDR3 comprises 15 residues. Germline values: CDR1 GTSNPN, CDR2 SVGIG (reference sequence). The CDR3 bases are TGTGCCTGGAGTGGGGGCCCGGTGACACTTTATGGCTACACCTTC. Protein sequence: CAWSGGPVTLYGYTF.

The gene calls are TRBV9 and TRBJ2-2; perhaps TRBD2 as D (6 bases). The CDR3 has 16 amino acids. Germline values: CDR1 SGDLS, CDR2 YYNGEE. Deletions cut 0 bases from V and 1 base from J, with 10 bases between. The CDR3 sequence is CASSVEGSGNTGELFF. Written as DNA, the CDR3 is TGTGCCAGCAGCGTAGAGGGTAGCGGGAACACCGGGGAGCTGTTTTTT.

V usage is TRBV7-9 and J usage is TRBJ1-2; no definite D call. Germline-derived CDR1 and CDR2 are SEHNR and FQNEAQ (reference sequence). Trimming shortened V by 5 bases and J by 0 bases, and 10 bases separated the two germline ends. This CDR3 has 14 residues. As DNA, the CDR3 is TGTGCCAGCAGCGTTGACATGTCTAACTATGGCTACACCTTC. It specifies CASSVDMSNYGYTF.

This clone was observed a single time. This chain joins TRBV11-2 and TRBJ2-5; D gene uncertain. Trimming pared 5 bases from V and 5 bases from J, leaving 12 bases between. Germline V gene sequence: CDR1 SGHAT, CDR2 FQNNGV. The CDR3 is made up of 13 amino acids. For the CDR3, the DNA is TGTGCCAGCAGCAAACGCTCGCAGGAGACCCAGTACTTC. Translating gives CASSKRSQETQYF.

The V gene is TRBV9, the J gene TRBJ2-5; D is possibly TRBD2 (6 bases). V lost 0 bases and J 3 bases, leaving 9 bases between the germline ends. CDR1 SGDLS and CDR2 YYNGEE come from the germline V gene. The CDR3 extends over 14 amino acids. The CDR3 loop reads CASSVGDLKETQYF. The CDR3 nucleotides read TGTGCCAGCAGCGTAGGGGACTTGAAAGAGACCCAGTACTTC.

The V and J genes are TRBV9 and TRBJ2-7, with D maybe TRBD2 (7 bases). Trimming shortened V by 0 bases and J by 4 bases, and 14 bases separated the two germline ends. Germline lookup yields CDR1 SGDLS and CDR2 YYNGEE. The CDR3 has 15 amino acids. This chain's CDR3 is CASSVDEGGDYEQYF. The CDR3 region has the DNA TGTGCCAGCAGCGTAGATGAGGGGGGGGATTACGAGCAGTACTTC.

The chain is built from TRBV13 and TRBJ2-2; D perhaps matches TRBD1 (6 bases). Germline V CDR1 and CDR2: PRHDT, FYEKMQ (reference sequence). The CDR3 runs to 15 residues. Between the trimmed V and J ends, which lost 0 bases and 3 bases, there was a span of 8 bases. Here the CDR3 reads CASSLGDRYTGELFF. The CDR3 nucleotides read TGTGCCAGCAGCTTAGGGGACAGATACACCGGGGAGCTGTTTTTT. The whole variable domain, remainder taken from reference TRBV13 and TRBJ2-2, is AAGVIQSPRHLIKEKRETATLKCYPIPRHDTVYWYQQGPGQDPQFLISFYEKMQSDKGSIPDRFSAQQFSDYHSELNMSSLELGDSALYFCASSLGDRYTGELFFGEGSRLTVL.

This clone was detected once. The chain employs TRBV5-4 and TRBJ2-2; no clear D gene. V was shortened by 3 bases and J by 1 base, with 10 bases between the two germline ends. The germline V gene encodes CDR1 SGHNT and CDR2 YYREEE (reference sequence). This CDR3 is 15 amino acids long. This CDR3 reads CASSSEVGNTGELFF. CDR3 DNA: TGTGCCAGCAGCTCCGAGGTGGGGAACACCGGGGAGCTGTTTTTT.

The chain couples TRBV18 to TRBJ2-2; possible D gene TRBD1, 5 bases. Trimming shortened V by 3 bases and J by 1 base, and 18 bases separated the two germline ends. The CDR3 loop spans 18 amino acids. Looked up from germline, CDR1 is KGHSH and CDR2 is LQKENI. CDR3 sequence (DNA): TGTGCCAGCTCACCTTTTCTTTCCGGACAAGGGAACACCGGGGAGCTGTTTTTT. The encoded protein is CASSPFLSGQGNTGELFF.

About this clone itself: A junction end diverges from the germline sequence, so it may reflect a read error. The chain couples TRBV7-9 to TRBJ2-4; D is possibly TRBD2 (5 bases). The CDR3 contains 13 residues. In germline, CDR1 is SEHNR, CDR2 FQNEAQ (reference sequence). The CDR3 protein is CASSADSGVEGRF. In DNA form, the CDR3 reads TGTGCCAGCAGCGCCGATTCCGGGGTAGAAGGAAGGTTC.

This clone was seen more than once but under ten times. The junction departs from the called germline gene at one end, perhaps through a read error. The genes are TRBV7-7 and TRBJ1-5; the match to TRBD1 covers 11 bases. The CDR3 has 18 residues. Germline CDR1 reads SSHAT; CDR2 reads FNYEAQ (reference sequence). The CDR3 region is CASSSRDRGIYSNQPQHF. The CDR3 bases are TGTGCTAGCAGCTCCCGGGACAGGGGGATCTATAGCAATCAGCCCCAGCATTTT.

This chain uses TRBV2 with TRBJ2-5, with 14 bases aligning to TRBD2. Germline CDR1 is SNHLY and CDR2 is FYNNEI. CDR3 length: 18 residues. V was clipped by 4 bases and J by 2 bases; unmatched bases: 9. The CDR3, as DNA: TGTGCCAGCAGTGGCTCGACTAGCGGGAGGGACTATCAAGAGACCCAGTACTTC. This gives the protein CASSGSTSGRDYQETQYF.